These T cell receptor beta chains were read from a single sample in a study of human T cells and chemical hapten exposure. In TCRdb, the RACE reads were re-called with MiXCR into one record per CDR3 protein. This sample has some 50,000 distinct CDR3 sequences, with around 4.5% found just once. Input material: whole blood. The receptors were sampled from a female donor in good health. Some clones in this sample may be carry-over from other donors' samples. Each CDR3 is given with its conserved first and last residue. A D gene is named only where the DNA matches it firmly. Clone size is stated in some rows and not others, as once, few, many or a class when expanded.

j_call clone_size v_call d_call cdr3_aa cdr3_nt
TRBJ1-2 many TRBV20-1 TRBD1 CSAKWGDRDSNGYTF TGCAGTGCCAAGTGGGGGGACAGGGACAGCAATGGCTACACCTTC
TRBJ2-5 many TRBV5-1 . CASSLAVTWGLETQYF TGCGCCAGCAGCTTGGCCGTGACGTGGGGGCTAGAGACCCAGTACTTC
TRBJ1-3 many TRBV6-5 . CASSYGLSSGNTIYF TGTGCCAGCAGTTACGGGCTGAGCTCTGGAAACACCATATATTTT
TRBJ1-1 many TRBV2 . CASSESGLGWGTEAFF TGTGCCAGCAGTGAATCAGGTTTAGGGTGGGGCACTGAAGCTTTCTTT
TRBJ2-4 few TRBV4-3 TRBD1 CASSQDLVQGRAKNIQYF TGCGCCAGCAGCCAGGATTTAGTACAGGGGCGAGCCAAAAACATTCAGTACTTC
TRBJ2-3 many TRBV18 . CASLSGDTQYF TGTGCCAGTCTATCCGGTGATACGCAGTATTTT
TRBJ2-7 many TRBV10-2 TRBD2 CASTGTTSDEQYF TGCGCCAGCACCGGTACTACTAGCGACGAGCAGTACTTC
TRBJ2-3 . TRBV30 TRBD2 CAWSVGGTNTDTQYF TGTGCCTGGAGTGTAGGCGGGACTAACACAGATACGCAGTATTTT
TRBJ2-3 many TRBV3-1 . CASSHTSDTQYF TGTGCCAGCAGCCACACCTCAGATACGCAGTATTTT
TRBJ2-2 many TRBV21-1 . CASSKGVLRMTGELFF TGTGCCAGCAGCAAAGGGGTATTAAGGATGACCGGGGAGCTGTTTTTT
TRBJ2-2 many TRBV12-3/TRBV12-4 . CASSLGRVGGELFF TGTGCCAGCAGTTTAGGCAGGGTTGGCGGGGAGCTGTTTTTT
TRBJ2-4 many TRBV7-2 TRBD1 CASSPDRAKNIQYF TGTGCCAGCAGCCCGGACAGGGCCAAAAACATTCAGTACTTC
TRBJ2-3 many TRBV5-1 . CASTYSGITDTQYF TGCGCCAGCACCTATAGCGGAATCACAGATACGCAGTATTTT
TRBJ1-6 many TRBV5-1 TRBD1 CASSLGDSYNSPLHF TGCGCCAGCAGCTTGGGGGACAGCTATAATTCACCCCTCCACTTT
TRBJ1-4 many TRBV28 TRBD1 CASSLVGTGNELFF TGTGCCAGCAGTTTAGTCGGGACAGGGAATGAACTGTTTTTT
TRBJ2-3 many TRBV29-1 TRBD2 CSGTSADTQYF TGCAGCGGGACTAGCGCAGATACGCAGTATTTT
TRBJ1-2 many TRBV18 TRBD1 CASSPGTVRGYTF TGTGCCAGCTCACCCGGGACAGTGAGAGGCTACACCTTC
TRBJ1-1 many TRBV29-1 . CSGRGPPNTEAFF TGCAGCGGGAGGGGACCGCCGAACACTGAAGCTTTCTTT
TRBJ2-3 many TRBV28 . CASSFLSGTDTQYF TGTGCCAGCAGTTTCCTTAGCGGCACAGATACGCAGTATTTT
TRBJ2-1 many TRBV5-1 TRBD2 CASSPARLAVGSLEQFF TGCGCCAGCAGCCCGGCGCGGCTAGCGGTGGGGTCCCTTGAGCAGTTCTTC